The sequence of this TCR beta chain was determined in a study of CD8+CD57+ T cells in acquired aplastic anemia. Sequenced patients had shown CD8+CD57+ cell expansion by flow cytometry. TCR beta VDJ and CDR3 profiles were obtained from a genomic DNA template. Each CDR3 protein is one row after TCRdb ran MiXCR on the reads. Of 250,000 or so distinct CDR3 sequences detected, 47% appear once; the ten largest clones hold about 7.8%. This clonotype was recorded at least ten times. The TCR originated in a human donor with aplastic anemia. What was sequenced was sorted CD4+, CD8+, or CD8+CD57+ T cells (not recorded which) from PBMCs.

CDR3 sequence (DNA): TGTGCCAGCAGAAGTACCAACAGGACAAGCTCCTACAATGAGCAGTTCTTC. Translation: CASRSTNRTSSYNEQFF. V and J are TRBV12-3 or TRBV12-4 and TRBJ2-1; weak D call: TRBD1 (5 bases). The CDR3 length is 17 residues. With 6 bases removed from V and 0 bases from J, the gap between germline ends came to 18 bases.